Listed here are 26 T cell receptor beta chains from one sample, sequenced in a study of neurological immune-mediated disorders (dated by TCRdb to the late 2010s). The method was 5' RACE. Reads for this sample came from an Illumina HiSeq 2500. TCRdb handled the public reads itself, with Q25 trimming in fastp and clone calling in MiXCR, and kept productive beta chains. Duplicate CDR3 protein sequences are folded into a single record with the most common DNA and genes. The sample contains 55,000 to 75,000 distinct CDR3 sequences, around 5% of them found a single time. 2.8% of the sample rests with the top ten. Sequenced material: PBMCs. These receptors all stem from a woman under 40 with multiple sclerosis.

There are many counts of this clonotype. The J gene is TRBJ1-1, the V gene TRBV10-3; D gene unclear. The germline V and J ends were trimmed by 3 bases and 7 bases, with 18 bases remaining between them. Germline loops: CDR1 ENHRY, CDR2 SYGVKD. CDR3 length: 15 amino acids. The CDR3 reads CAISDPGADHNEAFF. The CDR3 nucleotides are TGTGCCATCAGTGACCCAGGAGCGGATCACAATGAAGCTTTCTTT.

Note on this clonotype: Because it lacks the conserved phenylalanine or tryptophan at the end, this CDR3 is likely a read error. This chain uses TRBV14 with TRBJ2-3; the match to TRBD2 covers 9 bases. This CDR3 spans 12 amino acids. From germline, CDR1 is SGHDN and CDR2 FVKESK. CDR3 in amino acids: CVSSPAGGAQYI. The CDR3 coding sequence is TGTGTCAGCAGCCCAGCGGGGGGTGCGCAGTATATT.

The CDR3 DNA sequence: TGTGCCAGCAGTTCAACCCGCCGGGGGGCTGAAGCTTTCTTT. Translated: CASSSTRRGAEAFF. The V gene is TRBV27, the J gene TRBJ1-1; weak D call: TRBD1 (5 bases). Germline assignment: CDR1 MNHEY and CDR2 SMNVEV (reference sequence). This CDR3 comprises 14 residues. V shed 4 bases and J shed 6 bases, with 15 bases lying between them.

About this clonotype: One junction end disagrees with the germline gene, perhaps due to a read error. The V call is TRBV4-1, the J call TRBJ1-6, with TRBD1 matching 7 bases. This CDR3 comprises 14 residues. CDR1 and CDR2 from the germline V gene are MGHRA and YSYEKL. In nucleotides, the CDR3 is TGCGCCAGCAGCCAAGGGGACAGCGACTCACCCCTCAACTTT. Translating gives CASSQGDSDSPLNF.

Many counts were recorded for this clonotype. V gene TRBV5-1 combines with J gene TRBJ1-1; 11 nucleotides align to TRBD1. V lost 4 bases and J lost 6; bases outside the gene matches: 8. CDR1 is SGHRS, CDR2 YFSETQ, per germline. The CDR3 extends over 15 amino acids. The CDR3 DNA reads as TGCGCCAGCAGCGCCGGGACAGGGGGAGAGGCTGAAGCTTTCTTT. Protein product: CASSAGTGGEAEAFF. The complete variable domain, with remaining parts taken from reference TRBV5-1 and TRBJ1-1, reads KAGVTQTPRYLIKTRGQQVTLSCSPISGHRSVSWYQQTPGQGLQFLFEYFSETQRNKGNFPGRFSGRQFSNSRSEMNVSTLELGDSALYLCASSAGTGGEAEAFFGQGTRLTVV.

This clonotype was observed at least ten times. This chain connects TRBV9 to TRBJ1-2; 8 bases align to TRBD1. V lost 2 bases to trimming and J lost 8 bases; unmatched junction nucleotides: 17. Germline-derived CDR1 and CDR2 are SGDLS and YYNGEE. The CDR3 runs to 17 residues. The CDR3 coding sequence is TGTGCCAGCAGCGTGACCGCGACAGGGGATTGGGAACGGGGCTACACCTTC. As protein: CASSVTATGDWERGYTF.

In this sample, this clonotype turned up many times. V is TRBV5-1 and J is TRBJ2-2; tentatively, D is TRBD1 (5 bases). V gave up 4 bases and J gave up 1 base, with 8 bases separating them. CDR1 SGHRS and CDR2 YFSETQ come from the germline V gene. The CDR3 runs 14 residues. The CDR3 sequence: CASSPRENTGELFF. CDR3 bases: TGCGCCAGCAGCCCCAGGGAGAACACCGGGGAGCTGTTTTTT.

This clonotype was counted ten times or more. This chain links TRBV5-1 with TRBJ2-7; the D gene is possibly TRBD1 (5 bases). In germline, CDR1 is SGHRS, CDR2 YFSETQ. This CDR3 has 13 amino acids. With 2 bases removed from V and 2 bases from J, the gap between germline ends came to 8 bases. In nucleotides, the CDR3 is TGCGCCAGCAGCTTATCACAGGCCTACGAGCAGTACTTC. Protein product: CASSLSQAYEQYF.

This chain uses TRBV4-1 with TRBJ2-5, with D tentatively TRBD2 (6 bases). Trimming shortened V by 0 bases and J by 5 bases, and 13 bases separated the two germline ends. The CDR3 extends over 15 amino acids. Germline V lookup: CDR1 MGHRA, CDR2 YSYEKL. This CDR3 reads CASSQEGTPSETQYF. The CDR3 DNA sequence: TGCGCCAGCAGCCAAGAAGGGACTCCCAGCGAGACCCAGTACTTC.

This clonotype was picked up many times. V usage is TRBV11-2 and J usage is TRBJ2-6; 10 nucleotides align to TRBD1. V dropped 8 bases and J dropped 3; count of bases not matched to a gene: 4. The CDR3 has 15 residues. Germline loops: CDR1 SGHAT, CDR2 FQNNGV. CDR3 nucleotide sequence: TGTGCCAGCGGGACAGGGGCCTTTGGGGCCAACGTCCTGACTTTC. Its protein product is CASGTGAFGANVLTF.

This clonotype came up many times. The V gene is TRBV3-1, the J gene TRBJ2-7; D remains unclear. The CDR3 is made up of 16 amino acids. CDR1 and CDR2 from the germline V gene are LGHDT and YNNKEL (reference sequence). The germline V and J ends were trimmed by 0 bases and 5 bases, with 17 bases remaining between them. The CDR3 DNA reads TGTGCCAGCAGCCAAGAAAGAATTAGGATGGGCAACGAGCAGTACTTC. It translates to CASSQERIRMGNEQYF.

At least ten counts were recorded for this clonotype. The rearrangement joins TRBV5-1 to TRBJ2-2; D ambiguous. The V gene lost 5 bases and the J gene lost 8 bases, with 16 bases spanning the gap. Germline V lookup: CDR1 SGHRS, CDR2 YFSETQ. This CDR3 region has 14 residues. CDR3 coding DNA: TGCGCCAGCAGACCCAGTCAAATGCGGGGGGAGCTGTTTTTT. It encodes CASRPSQMRGELFF. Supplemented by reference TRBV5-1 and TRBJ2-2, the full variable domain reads KAGVTQTPRYLIKTRGQQVTLSCSPISGHRSVSWYQQTPGQGLQFLFEYFSETQRNKGNFPGRFSGRQFSNSRSEMNVSTLELGDSALYLCASRPSQMRGELFFGEGSRLTVL.

The CDR3, as DNA: TGTGCCAGCAGGCGGGACAGAGAGAAAAATTCACCCCTCCACTTT. This encodes CASRRDREKNSPLHF. The chain carries TRBV7-9 and TRBJ1-6, with 7 bases that match TRBD1. Germline V gene lookup returns CDR1 SEHNR and CDR2 FQNEAQ (reference sequence). Unmatched junction bases numbered 9, after V lost 6 bases and J lost 7 bases. This CDR3 is built from 15 residues.

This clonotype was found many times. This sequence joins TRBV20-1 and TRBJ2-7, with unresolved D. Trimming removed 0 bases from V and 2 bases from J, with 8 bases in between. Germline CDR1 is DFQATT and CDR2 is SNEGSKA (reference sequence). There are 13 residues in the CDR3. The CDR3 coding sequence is TGCAGTGCTAGAGAGGGAAGCACCTACGAGCAGTACTTC. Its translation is CSAREGSTYEQYF.

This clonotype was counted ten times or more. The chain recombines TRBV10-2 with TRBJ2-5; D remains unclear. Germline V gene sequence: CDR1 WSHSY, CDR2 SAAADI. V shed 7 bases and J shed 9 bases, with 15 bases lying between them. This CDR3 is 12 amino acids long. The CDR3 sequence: CASNALALPQYF. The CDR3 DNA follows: TGCGCCAGCAACGCGCTGGCCTTACCCCAGTACTTC.

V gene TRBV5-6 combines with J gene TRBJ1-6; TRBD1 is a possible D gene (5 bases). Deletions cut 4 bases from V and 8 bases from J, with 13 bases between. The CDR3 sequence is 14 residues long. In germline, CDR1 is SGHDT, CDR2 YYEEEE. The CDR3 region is CASSRRTTDSPLHF. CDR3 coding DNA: TGTGCCAGCAGCCGGAGGACAACCGATTCACCCCTCCACTTT.

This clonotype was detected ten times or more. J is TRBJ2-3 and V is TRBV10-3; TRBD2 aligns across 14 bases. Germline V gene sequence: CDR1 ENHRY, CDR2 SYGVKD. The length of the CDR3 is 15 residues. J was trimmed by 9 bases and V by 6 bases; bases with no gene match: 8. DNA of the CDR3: TGTGCCATCAGGGGGACTAGCGGGGGCGGTGGCACGCAGTATTTT. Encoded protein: CAIRGTSGGGGTQYF.

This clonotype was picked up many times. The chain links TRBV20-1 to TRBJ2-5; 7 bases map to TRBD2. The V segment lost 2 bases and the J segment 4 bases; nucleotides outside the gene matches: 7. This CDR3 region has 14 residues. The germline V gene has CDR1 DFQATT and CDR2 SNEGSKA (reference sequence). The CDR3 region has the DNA TGCAGTGCTAGACGACTAGCTGGGTTAGAGACCCAGTACTTC. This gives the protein CSARRLAGLETQYF.

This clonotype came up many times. CDR3 nucleotides: TGCGCCAGCAGCTTGGGCGGAGGTTACAATGAGCAGTTCTTC. As protein: CASSLGGGYNEQFF. The rearrangement joins TRBV5-1 to TRBJ2-1, with D possibly being TRBD2 (5 bases). Trimming took off 0 bases at V and 4 bases at J, with 8 bases between the two ends. This CDR3 is 14 amino acids long. Germline CDR1 reads SGHRS; CDR2 reads YFSETQ. The complete variable domain, with remaining parts taken from reference TRBV5-1 and TRBJ2-1, reads KAGVTQTPRYLIKTRGQQVTLSCSPISGHRSVSWYQQTPGQGLQFLFEYFSETQRNKGNFPGRFSGRQFSNSRSEMNVSTLELGDSALYLCASSLGGGYNEQFFGPGTRLTVL.

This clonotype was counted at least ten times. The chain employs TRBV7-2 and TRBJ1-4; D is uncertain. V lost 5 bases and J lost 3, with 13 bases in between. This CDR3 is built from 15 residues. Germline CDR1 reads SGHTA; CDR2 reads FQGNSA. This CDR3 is CASSLTGFSNEKLFF. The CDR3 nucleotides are TGTGCCAGCAGCCTAACCGGGTTTTCTAATGAAAAACTGTTTTTT.

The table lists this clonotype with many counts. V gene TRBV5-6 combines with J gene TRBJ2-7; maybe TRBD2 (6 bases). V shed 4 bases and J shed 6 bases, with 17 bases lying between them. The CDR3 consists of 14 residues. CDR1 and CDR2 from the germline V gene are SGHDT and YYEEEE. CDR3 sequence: CASSVGGLPREQYF. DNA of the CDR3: TGTGCCAGCAGCGTGGGGGGACTCCCCCGCGAGCAGTACTTC.

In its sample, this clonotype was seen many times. The CDR3 DNA reads as TGTGCCAGCAGCCTACCAGGGGGCCTGGGCGAGCAGTACTTC. This gives the protein CASSLPGGLGEQYF. The V and J genes are TRBV4-2 and TRBJ2-7; 8 bases line up with TRBD1. The CDR3 is 14 amino acids. Germline-derived CDR1 and CDR2 are LGHNA and YNFKEQ. Trimming removed 4 bases from V and 6 bases from J; junction bases left unmatched: 8.

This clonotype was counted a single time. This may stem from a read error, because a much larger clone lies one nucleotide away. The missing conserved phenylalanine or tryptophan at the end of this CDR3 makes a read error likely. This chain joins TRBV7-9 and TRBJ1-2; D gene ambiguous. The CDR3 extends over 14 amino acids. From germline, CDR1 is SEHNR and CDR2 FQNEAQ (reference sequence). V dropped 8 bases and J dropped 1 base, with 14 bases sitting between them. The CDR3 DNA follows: TGTGCCAGCGTGACTGTAGGATTTAACTATGGCTACACCTAC. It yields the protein CASVTVGFNYGYTY.

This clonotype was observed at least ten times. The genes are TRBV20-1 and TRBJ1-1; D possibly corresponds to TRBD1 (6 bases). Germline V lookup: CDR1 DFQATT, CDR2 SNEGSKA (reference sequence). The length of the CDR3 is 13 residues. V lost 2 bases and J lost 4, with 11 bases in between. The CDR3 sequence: CSARPQGATEAFF. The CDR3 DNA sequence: TGCAGTGCTAGACCACAGGGAGCCACTGAAGCTTTCTTT.

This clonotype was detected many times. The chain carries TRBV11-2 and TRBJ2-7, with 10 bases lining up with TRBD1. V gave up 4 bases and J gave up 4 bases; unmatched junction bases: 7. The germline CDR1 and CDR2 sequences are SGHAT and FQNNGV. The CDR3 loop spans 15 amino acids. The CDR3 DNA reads TGTGCCAGCAGCTCAAGCCGACAGGGGGCTTACGAGCAGTACTTC. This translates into CASSSSRQGAYEQYF.

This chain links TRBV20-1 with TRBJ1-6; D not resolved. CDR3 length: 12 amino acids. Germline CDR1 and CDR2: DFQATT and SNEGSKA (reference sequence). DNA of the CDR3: TGCAGACGGGCGCCGGGGAATTCACCCCTCCACTTT. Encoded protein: CRRAPGNSPLHF.